The source of this T cell receptor (beta chain) is a study of beta chain bispecific antibodies for T cell cancers. Whole-study findings and limits: Normal T cells contributed less of the targeted TRBV signal than the leukemia cells did.

With V trimmed by 6 bases and J by 7 bases, 1 base remained unmatched. This CDR3 spans 13 amino acids. The germline CDR1 and CDR2 sequences are SEHNR and FQNEAQ (reference sequence). Regarding this clonotype: What it recognizes is unknown.

T cells were expanded from blood mononuclear cells for 2 to 3 days with anti-CD3 OKT3 or CD3/CD28 beads. MiXCR, applied by TCRdb to the 5' RACE reads, yields one record per CDR3 protein. The sample lists approximately 15,000 distinct CDR3 sequences; roughly 1.9% were seen once. V is TRBV7-9 and J is TRBJ1-6, with 9 bases identical to TRBD1. The source of this sequence is a human donor in good health. Some clones in this sample may be carry-over from other donors' samples. Sequenced sample: healthy donor T cells cultured with leukemia cells. The CDR3 DNA sequence: TGTGCCAGCAGAGGACAGGGGAATTCACCCCTCCACTTT. Amino acids: CASRGQGNSPLHF.